One and the same sample provided the 8 T cell receptor beta chains below, sequenced in a study of T cell responses to AZD1222 COVID-19 vaccine. Measured with immunoSEQ multiplex PCR; TCRdb has only the in-frame clones, and not every one. The sample carries more than 140,000 clones, about 92% recorded once. Sample: peripheral blood, taken on day 0 of MenACWY control vaccination. These receptors all stem from an adult in good health.

The chain couples TRBV19 to TRBJ2-7, with D perhaps assigned TRBD1 or TRBD2 (5 bases each). Per germline, CDR1 LNHDA and CDR2 SQIVND (reference sequence). The V end was cut by 4 bases, the J end by 6 bases, with 13 bases between. The CDR3 runs 13 residues. The CDR3 DNA reads TGTGCCAGTAGTAACGGGGCCGAGGGCGAGCAGTACTTC. This encodes CASSNGAEGEQYF.

This chain connects TRBV4-1 to TRBJ1-1; TRBD1 is a possible D gene (5 bases). The ends were cut back, 4 bases at V and 0 bases at J, with 15 bases in the middle. CDR3 length equals 16 residues. The germline V gene has CDR1 MGHRA and CDR2 YSYEKL. CDR3 DNA sequence: TGCGCCAGCAGCCGACCTCGGGGGGAGCTGAACACTGAAGCTTTCTTT. Encoded protein: CASSRPRGELNTEAFF.

The table lists this clone with a count of one. CDR3 in amino acids: CASSLTVTNTGELFF. The CDR3 bases are TGTGCCAGCAGCCTGACAGTTACAAACACCGGGGAGCTGTTTTTT. The chain has TRBV6-5 and TRBJ2-2; possible D gene TRBD1, 5 bases. From germline, CDR1 is MNHEY and CDR2 SVGAGI. The length of the CDR3 is 15 residues. V lost 6 bases and J 2 bases, leaving 13 bases between the germline ends.

The chain couples TRBV18 to TRBJ2-3; weak D call: TRBD2 (6 bases). The length of the CDR3 is 15 residues. V was shortened by 5 bases and J by 2 bases, with 14 bases between the two germline ends. The germline V gene has CDR1 KGHSH and CDR2 LQKENI. CDR3 nucleotides: TGTGCCAGCTCAATCGCCGGGACTTCCACAGATACGCAGTATTTT. This codes for CASSIAGTSTDTQYF.

CDR3 nucleotide sequence: TGTGCCAGCACCCCGGGTCGGCAGTCTGAAGCTTTCTTT. Protein product: CASTPGRQSEAFF. The chain is built from TRBV12-3 or TRBV12-4 and TRBJ1-1; no reliable D call. Between the trimmed V and J ends, which lost 7 bases and 6 bases, there was a span of 15 bases. This CDR3 has 13 amino acids.

The V and J genes are TRBV19 and TRBJ1-1, with D hard to call. Germline V CDR1 and CDR2: LNHDA, SQIVND (reference sequence). The CDR3 covers 15 residues. Trimming removed 1 base from V and 1 base from J, with 10 bases in between. The CDR3: CASSIAVWGNTEAFF. The CDR3 nucleotides read TGTGCCAGTAGTATAGCGGTGTGGGGGAACACTGAAGCTTTCTTT.

The rearrangement links TRBV5-5 to TRBJ1-2; the D is unclear. CDR1 SGHKS and CDR2 YYEKEE come from the germline V gene (reference sequence). The V end lost 0 bases, the J end lost 5 bases, and 8 bases lay between the germline ends. The CDR3 consists of 13 residues. The DNA for the CDR3 is TGTGCCAGCAGCTTGGAGGGTTATTATGGCTACACCTTC. This translates into CASSLEGYYGYTF.

The V call is TRBV5-6, the J call TRBJ1-5; 9 bases agree with TRBD1. Germline CDR1 SGHDT, CDR2 YYEEEE. The length of the CDR3 is 17 residues. Trimming cost V 3 bases and J 6 bases; bases outside gene matches: 13. CDR3 nucleotide sequence: TGTGCCAGCAGCTACCGAGGCGGGACAGGGAACTCTCAGCCCCAGCATTTT. Protein: CASSYRGGTGNSQPQHF.